This T cell receptor beta chain was obtained from a study of blood T cells in healthy people across ages. This CDR3 is built from 15 residues. Germline CDR1 SNHLY, CDR2 FYNNEI. V gave up 6 bases and J gave up 4 bases, with 16 bases separating them. Primed by a sample-barcoded 5' primer and a J-beta primer mix, a second PCR proceeded for roughly 6 to 12 cycles. TCRdb recomputed calls from the 5' RACE reads with MiXCR, one row per CDR3 protein. This sample has some 940,000 distinct CDR3 sequences; about 27% occur once, and the top ten carry about a tenth. The study drew donors from healthy Caucasian individuals in Russia aged roughly 6 to 90. Comment on this clonotype: What it binds is not known.

Findings and limits, study-wide: Observed TCR beta diversity per million T cells went down as age went up. This fall followed a roughly linear course with age. PBMCs left unsorted prevented a conclusive naive versus antigen-experienced comparison.

The data were also submitted as part of a second study, on T cells of mothers and their children. That source notes: Slightly higher but non-significant overlap marked related mother-child pairs versus unrelated pairs.

J is TRBJ2-1 and V is TRBV2; tentatively, D is TRBD2 (7 bases). The TCR comes from a woman in her 40s in good health. Sequenced: blood. DNA for the CDR3: TGTGCCAGCAGCAGCGGGACACCCGATTACAATGAGCAGTTCTTC. This codes for CASSSGTPDYNEQFF. Based on the CDR3 plus reference TRBV2 and TRBJ2-1, the full variable domain is EPEVTQTPSHQVTQMGQEVILRCVPISNHLYFYWYRQILGQKVEFLVSFYNNEISEKSEIFDDQFSVERPDGSNFTLKIRSTKLEDSAMYFCASSSGTPDYNEQFFGPGTRLTVL.